These 11 T cell receptor beta chains originate from one sample sequenced in a study of control samples from healthy donors and cancer patients. The table came from immunoSEQ multiplex PCR; TCRdb's copy has only in-frame clones and leaves some out. In the table there are around 110,000 clones, 88% of which are singletons. The material sequenced was blood. These receptors were collected from a woman in her 70s in good health.

The V call is TRBV7-9, the J call TRBJ1-5, with D possibly matching TRBD1 (5 bases). Trimming cost V 3 bases and J 6 bases, with 12 bases left between them. Germline values: CDR1 SEHNR, CDR2 FQNEAQ (reference sequence). The CDR3 has 14 residues. DNA of the CDR3: TGTGCCAGCAGCTTCATAGGGGAGTCTCAGCCCCAGCATTTT. Translation: CASSFIGESQPQHF.

The CDR3 DNA reads as TGTGCCAGCAGCTCCTTGGCGGGTTCCTCCTACGAGCAGTACTTC. This sequence encodes CASSSLAGSSYEQYF. The chain recombines TRBV5-4 with TRBJ2-7, with D possibly being TRBD2 (5 bases). Per the germline V gene, CDR1 is SGHNT and CDR2 is YYREEE (reference sequence). V lost 3 bases, J lost 0 bases, and 13 bases lay in between. The CDR3 has 15 amino acids.

The chain employs TRBV2 and TRBJ1-2; 11 bases map to TRBD1. The CDR3 totals 15 residues. The germline CDR1 and CDR2 sequences are SNHLY and FYNNEI. Unmatched junction bases numbered 3, after V lost 6 bases and J lost 0 bases. CDR3 sequence (DNA): TGTGCCAGCAGCCCGGGACAGGGGGCTAACTATGGCTACACCTTC. Translation: CASSPGQGANYGYTF. Filled out from reference TRBV2 and TRBJ1-2, the complete variable domain reads EPEVTQTPSHQVTQMGQEVILRCVPISNHLYFYWYRQILGQKVEFLVSFYNNEISEKSEIFDDQFSVERPDGSNFTLKIRSTKLEDSAMYFCASSPGQGANYGYTFGSGTRLTVV.

J is TRBJ1-6 and V is TRBV4-3; TRBD1 agrees at 7 bases. V lost 4 bases, J lost 4 bases, and 1 base stayed unmatched. This CDR3 region has 14 residues. Per the germline V gene, CDR1 is LGHNA and CDR2 is YSLEER. The CDR3 is CASSLGQYNSPLHF. For the CDR3, the DNA is TGCGCCAGCAGCCTGGGACAGTATAATTCACCCCTCCACTTT.

This chain's CDR3 is CASSQGVTSGQTDTQYF. The CDR3 bases are TGTGCCAGCAGCCAAGGGGTAACTAGCGGACAAACAGATACGCAGTATTTT. This rearrangement joins TRBV14 to TRBJ2-3, with TRBD2 matching 8 bases. CDR1 is SGHDN and CDR2 is FVKESK in the germline V gene. V lost 1 base and J lost 3; bases outside the gene matches: 9. This CDR3 has 17 amino acids.

This sequence joins TRBV19 and TRBJ2-7; no reliable D call. V was clipped by 9 bases and J by 0 bases, with 18 bases between them. This CDR3 contains 15 residues. CDR1 and CDR2 (germline): LNHDA, SQIVND (reference sequence). The CDR3 nucleotides are TGTGCCAGCCAACGGTCGTCCGCCGGCTCCTACGAGCAGTACTTC. The encoded protein is CASQRSSAGSYEQYF.

The chain is built from TRBV2 and TRBJ1-5; 8 bases are shared with TRBD1. CDR1 is SNHLY, CDR2 FYNNEI, per germline. V shed 6 bases, J shed 6 bases, and the junction held 10 bases outside the gene matches. This CDR3 is built from 15 residues. CDR3 coding DNA: TGTGCCAGCAGGGGGGGGACAGGTGGGTTTCAGCCCCAGCATTTT. This gives the protein CASRGGTGGFQPQHF.

The chain links TRBV9 to TRBJ1-5; D perhaps matches TRBD1 (5 bases). The CDR3 has 13 residues. Trimming pared 4 bases from V and 4 bases from J, leaving 9 bases between. Germline V lookup: CDR1 SGDLS, CDR2 YYNGEE. The CDR3 nucleotides read TGTGCCAGCAGCATGGGGGAAAATCAGCCCCAGCATTTT. Encoded protein: CASSMGENQPQHF.

V and J are TRBV6-1 and TRBJ1-3; D remains unclear. Trimming took 2 bases from V and 1 from J, leaving 6 bases between them. The CDR3 sequence is 14 residues long. Germline CDR1 reads MNHNS; CDR2 reads SASEGT. The DNA of the CDR3 is TGTGCCAGCAGTGAATCCGGATCTGGAAACACCATATATTTT. Translation gives CASSESGSGNTIYF.

The chain links TRBV6-5 to TRBJ2-7; D might be TRBD1 or TRBD2, each matching 6 bases. The CDR3 totals 12 residues. V was shortened by 11 bases and J by 0 bases, with 11 bases between the two germline ends. The germline V gene encodes CDR1 MNHEY and CDR2 SVGAGI. For the CDR3, the DNA is TGTGCCGCCAAGGGGGGCTCCTACGAGCAGTACTTC. This encodes CAAKGGSYEQYF.

This rearrangement joins TRBV3-1 (or the pseudogene TRBV3-2) to TRBJ2-6; D not certain. V was pared by 2 bases and J by 4 bases, with 9 bases between. The CDR3 totals 15 residues. CDR1 is LGHDT and CDR2 is YNNKEL in the germline V gene (reference sequence). The CDR3 sequence is CASSQYPSGANVLTF. In DNA form, the CDR3 reads TGTGCCAGCAGCCAATATCCTTCCGGGGCCAACGTCCTGACTTTC.